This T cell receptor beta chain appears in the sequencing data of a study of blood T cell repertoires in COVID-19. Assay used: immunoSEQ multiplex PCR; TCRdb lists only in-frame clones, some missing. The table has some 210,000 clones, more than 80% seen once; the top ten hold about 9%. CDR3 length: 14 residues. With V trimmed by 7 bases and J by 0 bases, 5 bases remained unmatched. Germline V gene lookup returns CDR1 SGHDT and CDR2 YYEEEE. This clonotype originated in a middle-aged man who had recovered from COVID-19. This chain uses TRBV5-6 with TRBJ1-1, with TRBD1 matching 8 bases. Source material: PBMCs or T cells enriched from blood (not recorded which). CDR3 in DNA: TGTGCCAGCGGGCGGGGACAGGTGAACACTGAAGCTTTCTTT. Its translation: CASGRGQVNTEAFF.